A selection of T cell receptor beta chains follows, all from one sample in a study of blood T cell repertoires in COVID-19. Using immunoSEQ multiplex PCR, the repertoire was profiled, and TCRdb retains in-frame clones only, with some absent. The table lists about 92,000 clones, about 80% of them singletons. The specimen was peripheral blood. The receptors derive from a woman in her 70s with acute or convalescent COVID-19. Both conserved end residues are part of each CDR3.

v_gene,j_gene,CDR3aa
TRBV2,TRBJ1-2,CASTVMRGGGYTF
TRBV5-4,TRBJ1-6,CASSWTGVSSPLHF
TRBV19,TRBJ1-1,CASSIGDTGRAFF
TRBV28,TRBJ2-5,CASSFDRVLETQYF
TRBV13,TRBJ2-3,CASSRAGGDTDTQYF
TRBV4-1,TRBJ1-4,CASSQERLGWRGQVEKLFF
TRBV6-5,TRBJ1-1,CASAVKTEAFF
TRBV4-3,TRBJ2-3,CASSQEAGGAYGDTQYF
TRBV10-3,TRBJ2-1,CAISINNEQFF
TRBV5-1,TRBJ2-5,CASSEFGTSQETQYF
TRBV5-4,TRBJ2-1,CASSRGQTSGSIEQFF
TRBV6-5,TRBJ1-1,CASRGHGNTEAFF
TRBV7-9,TRBJ2-2,CASSLAGGNTGELFF
TRBV5-4,TRBJ1-6,CASSLEGTGDSPLHF
TRBV7-8,TRBJ2-5,CASSFEPSEETQYF
TRBV5-3,TRBJ2-3,CARRVSLAGGPIDTQYF
TRBV28,TRBJ2-1,CASNVRGQGSGRTYNEQFF
TRBV28,TRBJ1-1,CASSRDRVVFEAFF
TRBV5-8,TRBJ1-2,CASSWTGGVNGYTF
TRBV29-1,TRBJ2-5,CSVEVLAGETQYF
TRBV7-2,TRBJ2-3,CASSLHQGGRGDTQYF
TRBV27,TRBJ1-4,CATSRSTARNEKLFF
TRBV6-5,TRBJ2-7,CASSSGGAAGHEQYF
TRBV7-8,TRBJ1-4,CASSRPYRGNEEKLFF
TRBV29-1,TRBJ1-2,CSVLGVRAVGGYTF
TRBV7-3,TRBJ2-1,CASSVWSSGSYNEQFF
TRBV6-2/TRBV6-3,TRBJ2-3,CASSLAMGTDTQYF
TRBV28,TRBJ1-5,CASTYQGGSNQPQHF
TRBV28,TRBJ2-3,CATRGENTDTQYF
TRBV7-2,TRBJ1-2,CASSPDRRHYGYTF
TRBV19,TRBJ2-1,CASSILRGEQFF
TRBV27,TRBJ2-1,CASRTLAGGPNNEQFF
TRBV27,TRBJ2-1,CASSLSGGPYNEQFF
TRBV4-2,TRBJ1-2,CASSQGAQTLYGYTF
TRBV19,TRBJ2-7,CASSIYPGSQNYEQYF
TRBV3-1/TRBV3-2,TRBJ2-7,CASSQDPGSYEQYF
TRBV5-1,TRBJ1-2,CASSLGGGTDYGYTF
TRBV21-1,TRBJ2-1,CASSKAAGVGNEQFF
TRBV27,TRBJ2-1,CATHPQRSSYNEQFF
TRBV28,TRBJ2-7,CASRPGGKTSYEQYF
TRBV5-4,TRBJ2-1,CASSLAAGGYNEQFF
TRBV6-2/TRBV6-3,TRBJ1-5,CASSYLGGNQPQHF
TRBV10-3,TRBJ2-3,CAISGGGVTDTQYF
TRBV28,TRBJ1-3,CASSFPRGGQAAGNTIYF
TRBV7-9,TRBJ2-7,CASSSTSDSEQYF